This T cell receptor (beta chain) is from a study of T cell clonotyping in hematopoietic cell transplantation. The overall study: Recipient samples before transplant were obtained post-cytoreduction. Whole-study findings and limits: At the given depth, recipient repertoires were over 95% de novo clonotypes.

TCRdb's copy holds only in-frame clones and misses some; the assay was immunoSEQ multiplex PCR. The data show around 80,000 clones, with 90% to 96% seen just once and roughly 1.5% held by the top ten. About this clone itself: Its antigen is not known.

CDR3 length: 14 amino acids. CDR1 SGHDT and CDR2 YYEEEE come from the germline V gene. V dropped 4 bases and J dropped 4; count of bases not matched to a gene: 5. The time point: recipient sample about 28 days before transplant, after cytoreduction. Sample: peripheral blood mononuclear cells, taken before stem cell transplant. The chain has TRBV5-6 and TRBJ2-1, with 7 nucleotides matching TRBD1. This clonotype was sampled from a woman aged 50 to 60 with acute myeloid leukemia. Some clones in this sample may be carry-over from other donors' samples. CDR3 protein: CASSKGTVYNEQFF. The CDR3 DNA reads as TGTGCCAGCAGCAAAGGGACAGTGTACAATGAGCAGTTCTTC. Together with reference TRBV5-6 and TRBJ2-1, the CDR3 gives the full variable domain: DAGVTQSPTHLIKTRGQQVTLRCSPKSGHDTVSWYQQALGQGPQFIFQYYEEEERQRGNFPDRFSGHQFPNYSSELNVNALLLGDSALYLCASSKGTVYNEQFFGPGTRLTVL.